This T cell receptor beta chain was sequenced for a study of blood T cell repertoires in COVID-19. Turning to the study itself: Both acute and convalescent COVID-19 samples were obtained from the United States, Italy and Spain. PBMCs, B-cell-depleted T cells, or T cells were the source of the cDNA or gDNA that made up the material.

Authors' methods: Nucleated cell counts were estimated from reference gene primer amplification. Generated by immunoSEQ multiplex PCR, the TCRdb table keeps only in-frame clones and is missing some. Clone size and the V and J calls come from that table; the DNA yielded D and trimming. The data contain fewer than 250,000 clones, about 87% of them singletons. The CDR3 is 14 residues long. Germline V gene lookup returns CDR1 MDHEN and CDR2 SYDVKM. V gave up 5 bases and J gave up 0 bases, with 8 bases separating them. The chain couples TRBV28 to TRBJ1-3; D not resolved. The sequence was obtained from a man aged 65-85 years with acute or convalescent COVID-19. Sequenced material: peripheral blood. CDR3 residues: CASSPPNSGNTIYF. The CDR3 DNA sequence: TGTGCCAGCAGTCCCCCCAACTCTGGAAACACCATATATTTT.